This TCR beta chain was documented in a study of blood T cell repertoires in COVID-19. At the level of the study: COVID-19 samples, acute and convalescent, were from the United States, Italy and Spain.

The method was immunoSEQ multiplex PCR; TCRdb's version includes in-frame clones alone and lacks a portion of them. The repertoire holds around 270,000 clones, roughly 85% seen once, with 3.5% to 5.5% in the top ten. Individuals drawn from approximately 26 US areas were about 18 to 100 years old. In assigning cohorts, the study relied on participant-reported clinical history. Cohort 3 donors counted as recovered after two negative PCRs, clearance, or resolved symptoms. Germline V lookup: CDR1 SGHAT, CDR2 FQNNGV. The CDR3 is made up of 15 amino acids. After removal of 3 bases from V and 6 bases from J, the junction contained 8 bases not matched to a gene.

The TCR comes from a woman between 25 and 40 years old who had recovered from COVID-19. The sequenced sample was PBMCs or T cells enriched from blood (not recorded which). V gene TRBV11-2 combines with J gene TRBJ1-2; 9 nucleotides agree with TRBD1. Written as DNA, the CDR3 is TGTGCCAGCAGCTTCCCAGACAGGGGGGCCCATGGCTACACCTTC. This sequence encodes CASSFPDRGAHGYTF.